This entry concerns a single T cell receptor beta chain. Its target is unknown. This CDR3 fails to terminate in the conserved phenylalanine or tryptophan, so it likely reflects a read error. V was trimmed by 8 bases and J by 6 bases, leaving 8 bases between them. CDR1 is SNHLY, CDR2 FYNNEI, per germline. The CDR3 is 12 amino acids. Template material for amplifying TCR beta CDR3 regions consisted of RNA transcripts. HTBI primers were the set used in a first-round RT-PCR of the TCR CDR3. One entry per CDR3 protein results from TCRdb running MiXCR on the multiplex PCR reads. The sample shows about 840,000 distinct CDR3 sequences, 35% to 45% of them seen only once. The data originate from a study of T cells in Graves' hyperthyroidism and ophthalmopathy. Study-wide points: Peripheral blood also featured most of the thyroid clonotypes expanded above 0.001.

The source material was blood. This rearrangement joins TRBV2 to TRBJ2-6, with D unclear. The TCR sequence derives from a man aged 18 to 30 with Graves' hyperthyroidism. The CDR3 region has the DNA TGTGCCAGCGTTCAGGAGGCCAACGTCCTGACTTCC. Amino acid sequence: CASVQEANVLTS.